The 30 T cell receptor beta chains below come from one sample, sequenced in a study of blood T cell repertoires in COVID-19. The table came from immunoSEQ multiplex PCR; TCRdb's copy has only in-frame clones and leaves some out. Of roughly 5,500 clones in the sample, around nine tenths were seen once. Sequenced material: peripheral blood. These receptors all stem from a human donor in a cohort sampled during active COVID-19.

The J gene is TRBJ2-1, the V gene TRBV7-2; 7 nucleotides align to TRBD1. Losses at the gene ends were 5 bases for V and 4 bases for J; bases not matched to a gene: 2. Germline CDR1 reads SGHTA; CDR2 reads FQGNSA. CDR3 length: 13 residues. The CDR3 loop is CASSTGDYNEQFF. The CDR3 region has the DNA TGTGCCAGCAGCACAGGGGATTACAATGAGCAGTTCTTC.

The V and J genes are TRBV24-1 and TRBJ2-5, with 8 bases aligning to TRBD1. CDR3 length equals 15 residues. J gave up 5 bases and V 1 base, and 5 bases lay outside the gene matches. Germline V gene sequence: CDR1 KGHDR, CDR2 SFDVKD. CDR3 bases: TGTGCCACCAGTGATTTCAGGGGGCCAGGGGAGACCCAGTACTTC. This gives the protein CATSDFRGPGETQYF.

The chain uses TRBV3-1 (or the pseudogene TRBV3-2) and TRBJ1-5; maybe TRBD1 (6 bases). The germline gives CDR1 LGHDT, CDR2 YNNKEL (reference sequence). V lost 0 bases, J lost 4 bases, and 13 bases lay in between. The CDR3 loop spans 16 amino acids. This CDR3 reads CASSQDRAGENQPQHF. CDR3 nucleotides: TGTGCCAGCAGCCAAGATAGGGCAGGGGAGAATCAGCCCCAGCATTTT.

This chain uses TRBV24-1 with TRBJ2-1; 13 bases map to TRBD2. The V gene end was trimmed by 2 bases and the J gene end by 7 bases; junction bases not matched to a gene: 4. This CDR3 region has 16 residues. The germline V gene has CDR1 KGHDR and CDR2 SFDVKD. The CDR3 region is CATSDSGTSGINEQFF. CDR3 DNA sequence: TGTGCCACCAGTGATTCCGGGACTAGCGGGATTAATGAGCAGTTCTTC.

The CDR3 reads CATSDLAVAAHNEQFF. The CDR3, as DNA: TGTGCCACCAGTGATTTGGCGGTAGCGGCTCACAATGAGCAGTTCTTC. The chain carries TRBV24-1 and TRBJ2-1, with D possibly matching TRBD2 (6 bases). The CDR3 has 16 amino acids. V gave up 0 bases and J gave up 5 bases, with 13 bases separating them. The germline V gene encodes CDR1 KGHDR and CDR2 SFDVKD.

J is TRBJ2-1 and V is TRBV24-1; 10 bases agree with TRBD2. The germline gives CDR1 KGHDR, CDR2 SFDVKD. Germline trimming cut 6 bases from V and 9 bases from J; bases unmatched to any gene: 13. The CDR3 spans 16 residues. CDR3 protein: CATSPLAGGDYGEQFF. The CDR3 DNA reads as TGTGCCACCAGTCCCTTAGCGGGGGGCGACTACGGTGAGCAGTTCTTC.

This chain connects TRBV24-1 to TRBJ1-2; 7 bases align to TRBD1. The germline V gene has CDR1 KGHDR and CDR2 SFDVKD. Trimming cost V 7 bases and J 9 bases; bases outside gene matches: 10. The CDR3 consists of 13 residues. The CDR3 loop reads CATSTHQQGSYTF. CDR3 in DNA: TGTGCCACCAGCACCCACCAACAGGGGAGCTACACCTTC.

The rearrangement links TRBV27 to TRBJ1-4, with TRBD1 as a possible D gene (6 bases). Germline V lookup: CDR1 MNHEY, CDR2 SMNVEV (reference sequence). V gave up 4 bases and J gave up 7 bases, with 16 bases separating them. There are 15 residues in the CDR3. The CDR3 spells CASSWGGPWGEKLFF. CDR3 nucleotide sequence: TGTGCCAGCAGTTGGGGGGGCCCCTGGGGTGAAAAACTGTTTTTT. The full variable domain, in which reference TRBV27 and TRBJ1-4 provide the parts outside the CDR3, is EAQVTQNPRYLITVTGKKLTVTCSQNMNHEYMSWYRQDPGLGLRQIYYSMNVEVTDKGDVPEGYKVSRKEKRNFPLILESPSPNQTSLYFCASSWGGPWGEKLFFGSGTQLSVL.

V is TRBV4-3 and J is TRBJ2-5; weak D call: TRBD2 (6 bases). The V and J ends lost 5 bases and 5 bases respectively, with 18 bases between them. Germline CDR1 LGHNA, CDR2 YSLEER. The CDR3 runs 15 residues. The CDR3 bases are TGCGCCAGCAGCGAAACTAGCAGTGTGGGGGAGACCCAGTACTTC. Protein sequence: CASSETSSVGETQYF.

Worth noting for this clone: One end of the junction varies from germline; a read error may be responsible. Here the CDR3 DNA reads TGTGCCTGCAGACTAGCGGGAGGGATGGGTGCAGATACGCAGTATTTT. This gives the protein CACRLAGGMGADTQYF. This rearrangement joins TRBV2 to TRBJ2-3; 14 bases align to TRBD2. The germline V gene has CDR1 SNHLY and CDR2 FYNNEI. The CDR3 covers 16 residues.

V and J are TRBV5-1 and TRBJ2-7; perhaps TRBD1 as D (5 bases). The CDR3 is made up of 13 amino acids. Germline CDR1 is SGHRS and CDR2 is YFSETQ. V shed 1 base and J shed 3 bases, with 8 bases lying between them. CDR3 residues: CASSLRQGYEQYF. The CDR3 DNA follows: TGCGCCAGCAGCTTGAGGCAGGGCTACGAGCAGTACTTC.

The rearrangement links TRBV6-4 to TRBJ2-7, with 10 bases matching TRBD1. Germline lookup yields CDR1 MRHNA and CDR2 SNTAGT. V gave up 0 bases and J gave up 2 bases; unmatched junction bases: 1. This CDR3 has 15 amino acids. The CDR3 DNA sequence: TGTGCCAGCAGTGACTCGGACAGGGGGACCTACGAGCAGTACTTC. This gives the protein CASSDSDRGTYEQYF.

V is TRBV10-2 and J is TRBJ1-2; 8 nucleotides line up with TRBD1. Trimming at V came to 3 bases and at J to 6 bases, leaving 9 bases not matched to a gene. The CDR3 totals 15 residues. CDR1 is WSHSY and CDR2 is SAAADI in the germline V gene. This CDR3 reads CASSDQGQGGDGYTF. CDR3 nucleotides: TGCGCCAGCAGTGATCAAGGACAGGGTGGAGATGGCTACACCTTC.

The V gene is TRBV7-2, the J gene TRBJ2-5, with TRBD1 matching over 9 bases. The germline CDR1 and CDR2 sequences are SGHTA and FQGNSA. There are 14 residues in the CDR3. V shed 6 bases and J 7 bases; nucleotides not matched to a gene: 9. CDR3 DNA sequence: TGTGCCAGCAGAGGGACAGGGAGGGTGGGGACCCAGTACTTC. Translation gives CASRGTGRVGTQYF.

The chain recombines TRBV29-1 with TRBJ2-7; TRBD2 aligns across 9 bases. Germline CDR1 is SQVTM and CDR2 is ANQGSEA. The CDR3 sequence is 12 residues long. V lost 6 bases and J lost 3; bases outside the gene matches: 3. CDR3 nucleotide sequence: TGCAGCGTGGTGACTAGCGGCTACGAGCAGTACTTC. Amino acids: CSVVTSGYEQYF.

The chain carries TRBV6-5 and TRBJ1-6; the D is unclear. V lost 6 bases and J 10 bases, leaving 16 bases between the germline ends. Germline CDR1 and CDR2: MNHEY and SVGAGI. CDR3 size: 14 residues. The CDR3 DNA reads as TGTGCCAGCAGGGAGGCGGAGGGAAGGTCACCCCTCCACTTT. Its translation: CASREAEGRSPLHF.

This chain uses TRBV24-1 with TRBJ2-1; tentatively, D is TRBD1 (6 bases). The CDR3 covers 15 residues. Trimming shortened V by 1 base and J by 8 bases, and 14 bases separated the two germline ends. From germline, CDR1 is KGHDR and CDR2 SFDVKD. The CDR3 here is CATSDFRQGYDEQFF. As DNA, the CDR3 is TGTGCCACCAGTGATTTCCGGCAGGGGTACGATGAGCAGTTCTTC.

The CDR3 protein is CASSRSGSGYNEQFF. For the CDR3, the DNA is TGCGCCAGCAGCAGGAGCGGGAGCGGATACAATGAGCAGTTCTTC. This sequence joins TRBV5-1 and TRBJ2-1; 8 bases map to TRBD2. V shed 4 bases and J 4 bases; nucleotides not matched to a gene: 7. This CDR3 spans 15 amino acids. In germline, CDR1 is SGHRS, CDR2 YFSETQ.

The V call is TRBV6-5, the J call TRBJ2-7; 7 bases agree with TRBD2. CDR3 size: 13 residues. The germline gives CDR1 MNHEY, CDR2 SVGAGI. V lost 6 bases and J lost 5; bases outside the gene matches: 7. The CDR3 sequence is CASSRGRPNEQYF. The CDR3 region has the DNA TGTGCCAGCAGCCGCGGGAGACCCAACGAGCAGTACTTC.

This rearrangement joins TRBV28 to TRBJ2-3; 9 bases match TRBD2. Germline lookup yields CDR1 MDHEN and CDR2 SYDVKM. The CDR3 runs to 19 residues. V lost 2 bases, J lost 6 bases, and 18 bases stayed unmatched. CDR3 bases: TGTGCCAGCAGTTTAACCCCTCGGACTAGCGCGAGTCAGGGCGATACGCAGTATTTT. Protein: CASSLTPRTSASQGDTQYF.

The chain couples TRBV6-4 to TRBJ2-1; D might be TRBD1 (6 bases). The CDR3 is 13 residues long. Germline V gene sequence: CDR1 MRHNA, CDR2 SNTAGT. With 3 bases removed from V and 7 bases from J, the gap between germline ends came to 10 bases. CDR3 in DNA: TGTGCCAGCAGTGAGGGGGCGGAGAATGAGCAGTTCTTC. Its protein product is CASSEGAENEQFF.

The chain links TRBV18 to TRBJ1-1, with no clear D. Trimming took off 3 bases at V and 5 bases at J, with 13 bases between the two ends. The CDR3 sequence is 14 residues long. Germline V gene lookup returns CDR1 KGHSH and CDR2 LQKENI. The DNA for the CDR3 is TGTGCCAGCTCACCCGCACCCAGTCTTACTGAAGCTTTCTTT. This encodes CASSPAPSLTEAFF.

This clone was found once. The chain is built from TRBV4-3 and TRBJ2-7, with 7 bases lining up with TRBD1. Trimming removed 0 bases from V and 4 bases from J; junction bases left unmatched: 6. CDR3 length equals 15 residues. From germline, CDR1 is LGHNA and CDR2 YSLEER. The CDR3 DNA follows: TGCGCCAGCAGCCAAGATCGGGACAGAACTTACGAGCAGTACTTC. Its protein product is CASSQDRDRTYEQYF.

The chain combines TRBV15 with TRBJ2-3; weak D call: TRBD2 (5 bases). Germline values: CDR1 LNHNV, CDR2 YYDKDF (reference sequence). CDR3 length equals 16 residues. Deletions cut 0 bases from V and 8 bases from J, with 18 bases between. CDR3 in amino acids: CATSRDPTVGDATQYF. DNA for the CDR3: TGTGCCACCAGCAGAGACCCCACGGTGGGAGATGCTACGCAGTATTTT.

The chain combines TRBV18 with TRBJ2-7, with D possibly TRBD2 on 6 matching bases. The CDR3 contains 14 residues. Trimming shortened V by 6 bases and J by 7 bases, and 19 bases separated the two germline ends. Germline CDR1 and CDR2: KGHSH and LQKENI. CDR3 loop: CASSVYGGEVEQYF. The CDR3, as DNA: TGTGCCAGCTCGGTTTACGGGGGAGAGGTTGAGCAGTACTTC.

The rearrangement uses TRBV6-1 and TRBJ2-7, with TRBD2 matching over 7 bases. The CDR3 has 18 residues. CDR1 and CDR2 (germline): MNHNS, SASEGT. The V and J ends lost 3 bases and 2 bases, in that order; junction bases with no gene match: 16. Here the CDR3 reads CASSERLTSSNSPYEQYF. The CDR3 DNA reads as TGTGCCAGCAGTGAGAGACTGACTAGCTCCAATTCTCCCTACGAGCAGTACTTC.

V and J are TRBV14 and TRBJ2-7; 7 positions agree with TRBD1. The length of the CDR3 is 13 residues. Germline V gives CDR1 SGHDN, CDR2 FVKESK. After removal of 6 bases from V and 2 bases from J, the junction contained 4 bases not matched to a gene. The CDR3 bases are TGTGCCAGCAGACATGGACAGGCCTACGAGCAGTACTTC. Encoded protein: CASRHGQAYEQYF.

CDR3: CASGDRADSYEQYF. The CDR3 region has the DNA TGTGCCAGCGGGGACAGGGCCGACTCCTACGAGCAGTACTTC. This chain joins TRBV3-1 (or the pseudogene TRBV3-2) and TRBJ2-7; TRBD1 matches at 9 bases. Germline assignment: CDR1 LGHDT and CDR2 YNNKEL (reference sequence). The CDR3 extends over 14 amino acids. J lost 0 bases, V lost 8 bases, and 5 bases had no gene match.

This clone occurred once. The genes are TRBV19 and TRBJ1-5, with a weak D call TRBD1 (6 bases). The CDR3 consists of 17 residues. Trimming took off 4 bases at V and 0 bases at J, with 16 bases between the two ends. Germline-derived CDR1 and CDR2 are LNHDA and SQIVND (reference sequence). Written as DNA, the CDR3 is TGTGCCAGTAGTACAACCCAAGGACAGTATAGCAATCAGCCCCAGCATTTT. It is translated as CASSTTQGQYSNQPQHF.

This chain links TRBV29-1 with TRBJ2-7; possible D gene TRBD2, 5 bases. CDR1 and CDR2 (germline): SQVTM, ANQGSEA. The CDR3 consists of 13 residues. V was clipped by 1 base and J by 2 bases, with 9 bases between them. In DNA, the CDR3 is TGCAGCGTTGAAGTTCCGGGAACCTACGAGCAGTACTTC. Translated, it gives CSVEVPGTYEQYF.